This T cell receptor (beta chain) emerged from a study of shared T cell receptors in the human thymus. The sample holds one count of this clone. The identical CDR3 is also encoded by other nucleotide sequences in the sample. Germline values: CDR1 DFQATT, CDR2 SNEGSKA (reference sequence). Trimming cost V 6 bases and J 7 bases; bases outside gene matches: 3. The CDR3 loop spans 10 amino acids. Libraries were prepared by immunoSEQ multiplex PCR; TCRdb keeps only in-frame clonotypes and omits some of them. This sample has about 660,000 clones; approximately 87% occur once, and the top ten carry over 0.008%. The sample was also linked to a second study, of human thymus T cells.

The V call is TRBV20-1, the J call TRBJ2-7, with TRBD2 identical over 7 bases. Sequencing input: thymocytes. The receptor was isolated from a boy younger than two with a congenital heart defect. CDR3 in amino acids: CSARRGEQYF. DNA of the CDR3: TGCAGTGCCAGGCGGGGGGAGCAGTACTTC.